A single sample gave rise to the 20 T cell receptor beta chains below, sequenced in a study of shared clonotypes between healthy human individuals. Only in-frame clones appear in the TCRdb table, and some are missing; sequencing was by immunoSEQ multiplex PCR. This table has over a million clones, around 76% appearing once. The sample comprised memory CD4+ T cells sorted from blood. Subset reported: CD45RA-negative fraction. These TCRs come from a man between 18 and 35 years old in good health.

The chain recombines TRBV18 with TRBJ2-7; 9 bases fit TRBD1. The CDR3 covers 15 residues. Per germline, CDR1 KGHSH and CDR2 LQKENI. V shed 1 base, J shed 7 bases, and the junction held 8 bases outside the gene matches. Here the CDR3 DNA reads TGTGCCAGCTCACCACTCGGGACAGGGATCTCGGAGCAGTACTTC. Translating it yields CASSPLGTGISEQYF.

V gene TRBV4-1 combines with J gene TRBJ1-5, with TRBD1 matching over 10 bases. Germline lookup yields CDR1 MGHRA and CDR2 YSYEKL. The CDR3 length is 17 residues. Trimming at V came to 1 base and at J to 2 bases, leaving 5 bases not matched to a gene. The CDR3 DNA reads TGCGCCAGCAGCCAAGGGGCAGGGACAGGGGGCAATCAGCCCCAGCATTTT. Translating gives CASSQGAGTGGNQPQHF.

This clone occurred once. The chain uses TRBV9 and TRBJ1-6; 9 positions agree with TRBD1. The length of the CDR3 is 16 residues. CDR1 is SGDLS and CDR2 is YYNGEE in the germline V gene. With 7 bases clipped from V and 6 bases from J, the junction kept 11 bases outside the gene matches. The CDR3 DNA is TGTGCCAGCGGGACGGACAGGGGAGTGGGTAATTCACCCCTCCACTTT. This gives the protein CASGTDRGVGNSPLHF. Supplemented by reference TRBV9 and TRBJ1-6, the full variable domain reads DSGVTQTPKHLITATGQRVTLRCSPRSGDLSVYWYQQSLDQGLQFLIQYYNGEERAKGNILERFSAQQFPDLHSELNLSSLELGDSALYFCASGTDRGVGNSPLHFGNGTRLTVT.

This clone came up once. Distinct nucleotide sequences in the sample also encode this CDR3. J is TRBJ2-5 and V is TRBV11-2; weak D call: TRBD1 (6 bases). The CDR3 is made up of 14 amino acids. Germline V CDR1 and CDR2: SGHAT, FQNNGV. V was clipped by 1 base and J by 1 base, with 7 bases between them. The CDR3 region has the DNA TGTGCCAGCAGCTTAGTCAGGGGCCAAGAGACCCAGTACTTC. As protein: CASSLVRGQETQYF.

V and J are TRBV7-9 and TRBJ2-2; D is perhaps TRBD2 (5 bases). This CDR3 is built from 16 residues. Germline assignment: CDR1 SEHNR and CDR2 FQNEAQ (reference sequence). The V gene lost 2 bases and the J gene lost 0 bases, with 10 bases spanning the gap. The CDR3 DNA reads TGTGCCAGCAGCTTATTGACTAACGCGAACACCGGGGAGCTGTTTTTT. Protein sequence: CASSLLTNANTGELFF.

The chain couples TRBV19 to TRBJ2-1; a weak D match, TRBD2 (5 bases). The V gene lost 2 bases and the J gene lost 6 bases, with 8 bases spanning the gap. The CDR3 extends over 13 amino acids. Germline V gene lookup returns CDR1 LNHDA and CDR2 SQIVND (reference sequence). The CDR3 spells CASSIRLANEQFF. The CDR3, as DNA: TGTGCCAGTAGTATACGGCTAGCCAATGAGCAGTTCTTC.

This sequence joins TRBV4-3 and TRBJ2-5, with 12 bases that match TRBD1. This CDR3 has 17 residues. V trimming: 3 bases; J trimming: 5 bases; junction bases outside the gene matches: 10. Germline V gene sequence: CDR1 LGHNA, CDR2 YSLEER. The CDR3 sequence: CASSHPWPGQGAETQYF. Written as DNA, the CDR3 is TGCGCCAGCAGCCATCCATGGCCGGGACAGGGGGCTGAGACCCAGTACTTC.

This sequence joins TRBV11-2 and TRBJ2-2, with no clear D. CDR1 and CDR2 from the germline V gene are SGHAT and FQNNGV. V lost 0 bases to trimming and J lost 5 bases, with 10 bases between them. The CDR3 consists of 15 residues. CDR3 sequence: CASSLEDLLTGELFF. The CDR3 DNA reads as TGTGCCAGCAGCTTAGAAGATCTGCTTACCGGGGAGCTGTTTTTT.

This chain links TRBV6-5 with TRBJ2-1; 9 nucleotides agree with TRBD2. V lost 5 bases to trimming and J lost 4 bases; unmatched junction nucleotides: 6. CDR3 size: 15 residues. Germline values: CDR1 MNHEY, CDR2 SVGAGI. This CDR3 is CASSRGAGGYNEQFF. CDR3 bases: TGTGCCAGCAGTAGGGGCGCGGGGGGGTACAATGAGCAGTTCTTC.

The rearrangement links TRBV6-6 to TRBJ1-2, with D unresolved. Trimming took off 4 bases at V and 8 bases at J, with 11 bases between the two ends. CDR3 size: 12 residues. CDR1 and CDR2 from the germline V gene are MNHNY and SVGAGI (reference sequence). Written as DNA, the CDR3 is TGTGCCAGCAGTTCTCCGACTATCGGCTACACCTTC. This translates into CASSSPTIGYTF.

V is TRBV14 and J is TRBJ1-5; possibly TRBD1 for D (5 bases). The V and J ends lost 2 bases and 5 bases respectively, with 7 bases between them. Per germline, CDR1 SGHDN and CDR2 FVKESK. CDR3 length equals 13 residues. The CDR3 here is CASSQRGDQPQHF. In nucleotides, the CDR3 is TGTGCCAGCAGCCAAAGGGGAGATCAGCCCCAGCATTTT.

This clone was counted a single time. This chain connects TRBV28 to TRBJ1-1; TRBD1 might be the D (6 bases). The CDR3 length is 13 residues. Between the trimmed V and J ends, which lost 5 bases and 5 bases, there was a span of 12 bases. Germline V CDR1 and CDR2: MDHEN, SYDVKM. The DNA of the CDR3 is TGTGCCAGCAGTCCTCTAAGGGGGACTGAAGCTTTCTTT. Its translation: CASSPLRGTEAFF.

Details on this clone: The identical CDR3 is also encoded by other nucleotide sequences in the sample. CDR3 in amino acids: CASSQSYEQYF. In nucleotides, the CDR3 is TGTGCCAGCAGCCAAAGCTACGAGCAGTACTTC. V and J are TRBV14 and TRBJ2-7; D is uncertain. The CDR3 runs to 11 residues. With 2 bases removed from V and 3 bases from J, the gap between germline ends came to 2 bases. CDR1 is SGHDN and CDR2 is FVKESK in the germline V gene.

This clone was recorded a few times. The chain is built from TRBV7-2 and TRBJ2-1; D gene uncertain. V gave up 5 bases and J gave up 12 bases, with 11 bases separating them. Per germline, CDR1 SGHTA and CDR2 FQGNSA. The CDR3 spans 11 residues. CDR3 region: CASSLEVRQFF. CDR3 coding DNA: TGTGCCAGCAGCCTCGAGGTTCGGCAGTTCTTC.

This clone has a handful of counts. This chain joins TRBV6-1 and TRBJ1-5; TRBD1 might be the D (5 bases). This CDR3 region has 14 residues. The V gene lost 8 bases and the J gene lost 9 bases, with 20 bases spanning the gap. Germline-derived CDR1 and CDR2 are MNHNS and SASEGT. CDR3 bases: TGTGCCAGCGGCCGGGACCCTCTCACAGGGCCCCAGCATTTT. Its protein is CASGRDPLTGPQHF.

The gene calls are TRBV13 and TRBJ1-1; D gene uncertain. V lost 5 bases to trimming and J lost 0 bases, with 16 bases between them. CDR1 and CDR2 from the germline V gene are PRHDT and FYEKMQ (reference sequence). The CDR3 spans 16 residues. The CDR3 is CASSRRTALMNTEAFF. The CDR3 bases are TGTGCCAGCAGCAGACGGACGGCCCTCATGAACACTGAAGCTTTCTTT.

The chain links TRBV10-1 to TRBJ2-7; D assignment may be TRBD1 or TRBD2 (6 bases each). V lost 3 bases to trimming and J lost 6 bases, with 15 bases between them. The CDR3 totals 14 residues. Germline V lookup: CDR1 WNHNN, CDR2 SYGVQD (reference sequence). CDR3 region: CASSEGGPPSEQYF. The CDR3 coding sequence is TGCGCCAGCAGTGAAGGGGGGCCCCCAAGCGAGCAGTACTTC.

V usage is TRBV9 and J usage is TRBJ2-1, with 11 bases fitting TRBD2. The CDR3 has 17 amino acids. CDR1 is SGDLS and CDR2 is YYNGEE in the germline V gene. V shed 4 bases and J 7 bases; nucleotides not matched to a gene: 13. CDR3 coding DNA: TGTGCCAGCAGCCCCACCCGGTCGACTAGCGGGAAAAATGAGCAGTTCTTC. It yields the protein CASSPTRSTSGKNEQFF.

This rearrangement joins TRBV5-5 to TRBJ2-7; no clear D. V was trimmed by 2 bases and J by 6 bases, leaving 15 bases between them. Per germline, CDR1 SGHKS and CDR2 YYEKEE (reference sequence). The CDR3 has 14 amino acids. CDR3 in amino acids: CASSLYPDSVEQYF. CDR3 nucleotide sequence: TGTGCCAGCAGCTTATATCCGGATTCGGTCGAGCAGTACTTC.

V and J are TRBV6-6 and TRBJ2-7; D is tentatively TRBD1 or TRBD2 (5 bases each). The ends were cut back, 6 bases at V and 7 bases at J, with 19 bases in the middle. Germline assignment: CDR1 MNHNY and CDR2 SVGAGI (reference sequence). The CDR3 is 14 residues long. The CDR3 nucleotides are TGTGCCAGCAGAGCACCAGGGAGTCTCTGGGAGCAGTACTTC. Translating gives CASRAPGSLWEQYF.